A few counts support the clone carrying this T cell receptor beta chain. What it recognizes is unknown. Sorting isolated naive CD8 T cells as CD8+CD4-CCR7+CD45RA+ events. Previously described methods with listed TCR primers produced the bulk TCR libraries. TCRdb reprocessed the PCR reads via MiXCR and lists one record per CDR3 protein. The table has 53,000 or so distinct CDR3 sequences, roughly a third seen once. These data originate in a study of molecular identifiers for immune sequencing clone quantification. Germline lookup yields CDR1 LNHNV and CDR2 YYDKDF (reference sequence). The CDR3 is made up of 15 amino acids. V was pared by 0 bases and J by 5 bases, with 6 bases of the junction left unmatched. Overall study findings and caveats: Molecules of identical TCR sharing a barcode could underestimate highly expanded clone sizes.

Sequenced: naive CD8+ T cells from blood, with Jurkat cell RNA spiked in. Noted subset: FACS-sorted CD8+CD4-CCR7+CD45RA+ naive T cells. This receptor was taken from a human donor in good health. Some libraries in this study had Jurkat cell RNA spiked in. This chain connects TRBV15 to TRBJ2-7; 8 nucleotides align to TRBD1. The CDR3 sequence is CATSRDRGRGHEQYF. CDR3 DNA: TGTGCCACCAGCAGAGATCGCGGCAGGGGGCACGAGCAGTACTTC. The whole variable domain, filled in from reference TRBV15 and TRBJ2-7, reads DAMVIQNPRYQVTQFGKPVTLSCSQTLNHNVMYWYQQKSSQAPKLLFHYYDKDFNNEADTPDNFQSRRPNTSFCFLDIRSPGLGDTAMYLCATSRDRGRGHEQYFGPGTRLTVT.